This entry is about one T cell receptor (beta chain). Its antigen is not known. This record comes from a study of T cell repertoires in cytomegalovirus infection. The wider study: It was the public TCR beta signatures that indicated both CMV infection and matching HLA type. Study outcomes and limitations: Adding up the frequency of public TCR beta families identified people who carried CMV plus the relevant HLA. Dominating the ex vivo response were TCR beta clonotypes that were CMV-specific and HLA-C-restricted.

Each CDR3 protein is one row after TCRdb ran MiXCR on the reads. In the table there are hundreds of thousands of distinct CDR3 sequences, about 42% of which are singletons. This TCR derives from a human donor in good health (CMV status not recorded). Some clones in this sample may be carry-over from other donors' samples. The source was cultured PBMCs, collected from culture after CMV antigen stimulation.

CDR3 sequence reads: CASSQVVSETQYF. CDR3 coding DNA: TGCGCCAGCAGCCAAGTCGTCAGCGAGACCCAGTACTTC. The V gene is TRBV4-1, the J gene TRBJ2-5; no clear D gene. This CDR3 has 13 residues. Germline values: CDR1 MGHRA, CDR2 YSYEKL. V lost 1 base to trimming and J lost 5 bases, with 8 bases between them.